The TCR beta chain under discussion was sequenced for a study of blood T cell repertoires in COVID-19. Study background: Acute-phase and convalescent COVID-19 samples originated in the United States, Italy and Spain. Sample material is recorded as cDNA or gDNA derived from T cells, B-cell-depleted T cells, or PBMCs.

Authors' methods: Amplification of reference gene primers was used by the study to estimate nucleated cell counts. Only in-frame clones appear in the TCRdb table, and some are missing; sequencing was by immunoSEQ multiplex PCR. That table gives V, J and clone size, and the DNA gave D and trimming. The sample yields about 400,000 clones, around 87% seen once. The germline CDR1 and CDR2 sequences are MGHRA and YSYEKL. The CDR3 extends over 15 amino acids. The germline V and J ends were trimmed by 1 base and 0 bases, with 7 bases remaining between them. This sequence originates from a human donor in a cohort sampled during active COVID-19. The specimen sequenced was peripheral blood. The chain recombines TRBV4-1 with TRBJ2-1, with D unclear. The CDR3 loop is CASSQGADSYNEQFF. CDR3 bases: TGCGCCAGCAGCCAAGGCGCGGACTCCTACAATGAGCAGTTCTTC.